Following are 29 T cell receptor beta chains from one sample sequenced in a study of cytomegalovirus exposure and HLA in healthy donors. The PCR ran on 60 Vbeta and 13 Jbeta primers. The table came from immunoSEQ multiplex PCR; TCRdb's copy has only in-frame clones and leaves some out. The sample includes 200,000 or so clones, 80% to 90% of them seen just once. Specimen: PBMCs. These receptors all come from a man aged 30 to 39 in good health and CMV-seronegative.

The genes are TRBV11-2 and TRBJ2-3, with D perhaps matching TRBD1 (8 bases). Trimming left V 2 bases short and J 2 bases short, with 23 bases between. Germline CDR1 and CDR2: SGHAT and FQNNGV. CDR3 length equals 19 residues. CDR3 loop: CASSLRKGGTGLSTDTQYF. The CDR3 DNA sequence: TGTGCCAGCAGCTTAAGAAAGGGAGGGACAGGACTATCCACAGATACGCAGTATTTT.

The V call is TRBV4-3, the J call TRBJ2-7; 8 bases are shared with TRBD1. CDR3 length: 16 residues. The germline V gene has CDR1 LGHNA and CDR2 YSLEER. With V trimmed by 0 bases and J by 0 bases, 4 bases remained unmatched. The CDR3 nucleotides read TGCGCCAGCAGCCAAGAGTCCAGGGGGCACTCCTACGAGCAGTACTTC. Encoded protein: CASSQESRGHSYEQYF.

The genes are TRBV6-1 and TRBJ1-3; the D is unclear. The CDR3 is 13 residues long. V was trimmed by 4 bases and J by 10 bases, leaving 14 bases between them. Germline V gene sequence: CDR1 MNHNS, CDR2 SASEGT. Written as DNA, the CDR3 is TGTGCCAGCAGTGTCGGAGAGCTGAGGACCATATATTTT. This encodes CASSVGELRTIYF.

Only a few counts were recorded for this clone. The J gene is TRBJ1-4, the V gene TRBV7-9; D not certain. This CDR3 comprises 14 residues. The germline gives CDR1 SEHNR, CDR2 FQNEAQ (reference sequence). V was cut by 8 bases and J by 2 bases, with 12 bases left in between. This CDR3 is CASSPHATNEKLFF. The DNA for the CDR3 is TGTGCCAGCTCCCCCCATGCGACTAATGAAAAACTGTTTTTT.

V and J are TRBV27 and TRBJ1-5; 9 bases match TRBD1. The CDR3 is made up of 18 amino acids. Germline values: CDR1 MNHEY, CDR2 SMNVEV (reference sequence). V lost 0 bases and J lost 1; bases outside the gene matches: 7. The CDR3 bases are TGTGCCAGCAGTTTATCGGGGGAACAGGGGGCAAGCAATCAGCCCCAGCATTTT. This sequence encodes CASSLSGEQGASNQPQHF.

The V gene is TRBV6-5, the J gene TRBJ2-7, with 10 nucleotides matching TRBD1. Germline V gene data show CDR1 as MNHEY and CDR2 as SVGAGI. The CDR3 has 13 residues. V dropped 8 bases and J dropped 4; count of bases not matched to a gene: 5. In DNA, the CDR3 is TGTGCCAGCCGACAGGGGGCCGGGTACGAGCAGTACTTC. Residues: CASRQGAGYEQYF.

The chain employs TRBV7-9 and TRBJ1-5; D might be TRBD1 (6 bases). The V end lost 6 bases, the J end lost 15 bases, and 24 bases lay between the germline ends. CDR1 and CDR2 from the germline V gene are SEHNR and FQNEAQ (reference sequence). There are 14 residues in the CDR3. The CDR3 reads CASRKEVAGAAWHF. CDR3 nucleotide sequence: TGTGCCAGCAGAAAGGAAGTGGCGGGGGCCGCCTGGCATTTT.

V gene TRBV5-1 combines with J gene TRBJ2-7; 8 bases align to TRBD1. Germline CDR1 and CDR2: SGHRS and YFSETQ. The CDR3 extends over 15 amino acids. Unmatched junction bases numbered 3, after V lost 1 base and J lost 0 bases. The CDR3 DNA reads as TGCGCCAGCAGCTTGACAGGGGGTAGCTCCTACGAGCAGTACTTC. It is translated as CASSLTGGSSYEQYF.

The V gene is TRBV7-2, the J gene TRBJ1-5; D not certain. The germline V gene has CDR1 SGHTA and CDR2 FQGNSA. The ends were cut back, 5 bases at V and 4 bases at J, with 9 bases in the middle. The CDR3 is 13 amino acids. The CDR3 region is CASSPTSNQPQHF. CDR3 DNA sequence: TGTGCCAGCAGCCCGACATCAAATCAGCCCCAGCATTTT.

V gene TRBV11-2 combines with J gene TRBJ1-4; 7 bases fit TRBD1. Trimming removed 4 bases from V and 3 bases from J; junction bases left unmatched: 8. The germline V gene encodes CDR1 SGHAT and CDR2 FQNNGV. This CDR3 is 16 amino acids long. CDR3 DNA: TGTGCCAGCAGCTCAATAAGGGGGCCGCCTAATGAAAAACTGTTTTTT. Amino acids: CASSSIRGPPNEKLFF.

The chain employs TRBV20-1 and TRBJ1-2; 7 bases map to TRBD1. The CDR3 is 11 residues long. The V gene's germline CDR1 is DFQATT and CDR2 SNEGSKA (reference sequence). V shed 4 bases, J shed 6 bases, and the junction held 2 bases outside the gene matches. CDR3: CSATTGDGYTF. In DNA form, the CDR3 reads TGCAGTGCTACAACAGGGGATGGCTACACCTTC.

This rearrangement joins TRBV25-1 to TRBJ1-2, with no clear D. There are 16 residues in the CDR3. Trimming left V 3 bases short and J 0 bases short, with 14 bases between. Germline V gene sequence: CDR1 MGHDK, CDR2 SYGVNS. CDR3 in amino acids: CASSDGGLTANYGYTF. The CDR3, as DNA: TGTGCCAGCAGTGATGGAGGGTTGACGGCTAACTATGGCTACACCTTC.

This clone was counted between two and nine times. The chain recombines TRBV6-1 with TRBJ1-5, with D maybe TRBD1 (5 bases). CDR3 length equals 14 residues. The V gene lost 6 bases and the J gene lost 4 bases, with 13 bases spanning the gap. The V gene's germline CDR1 is MNHNS and CDR2 SASEGT. CDR3 protein: CASREGPFNQPQHF. CDR3 nucleotide sequence: TGTGCCAGCAGGGAGGGACCGTTTAATCAGCCCCAGCATTTT.

This clone was counted once. The chain is built from TRBV6-1 and TRBJ2-2, with 7 bases that match TRBD1. The CDR3 contains 16 residues. Germline loops: CDR1 MNHNS, CDR2 SASEGT. Losses at the gene ends were 3 bases for V and 2 bases for J; bases not matched to a gene: 6. CDR3 sequence (DNA): TGTGCCAGCAGTGAGCAAACAGGGGTCAACACCGGGGAGCTGTTTTTT. Translation gives CASSEQTGVNTGELFF.

The rearrangement uses TRBV7-8 and TRBJ2-1; perhaps TRBD1 as D (5 bases). The CDR3 consists of 14 residues. Germline CDR1 reads SGHVS; CDR2 reads FQNEAQ. V was clipped by 3 bases and J by 9 bases, with 15 bases between them. This chain's CDR3 is CASSFGWGPGEQFF. CDR3 in DNA: TGTGCCAGCAGCTTTGGATGGGGCCCAGGTGAGCAGTTCTTC.

The V and J genes are TRBV15 and TRBJ1-6; D perhaps matches TRBD1 (5 bases). V was pared by 7 bases and J by 7 bases, with 14 bases between. CDR3 length: 14 residues. Germline-derived CDR1 and CDR2 are LNHNV and YYDKDF (reference sequence). The CDR3: CATTSGRVNSPLHF. The CDR3 nucleotides read TGTGCCACCACATCAGGGCGAGTCAATTCACCCCTCCACTTT. The full variable domain, with the rest looked up from reference TRBV15 and TRBJ1-6, is DAMVIQNPRYQVTQFGKPVTLSCSQTLNHNVMYWYQQKSSQAPKLLFHYYDKDFNNEADTPDNFQSRRPNTSFCFLDIRSPGLGDTAMYLCATTSGRVNSPLHFGNGTRLTVT.

V is TRBV7-3 and J is TRBJ2-6, with D maybe TRBD1 (6 bases). Germline V gene lookup returns CDR1 SGHTA and CDR2 FQGTGA. CDR3 length: 14 residues. V lost 2 bases and J lost 11, with 13 bases in between. Here the CDR3 DNA reads TGTGCCAGCAGCTTAGGGGGCGGGCCTGACGTCCTGACTTTC. Protein: CASSLGGGPDVLTF.

Only one count was recorded for this clone. The chain has TRBV6-5 and TRBJ1-3; no clear D. V lost 0 bases and J 5 bases, leaving 8 bases between the germline ends. Germline V gives CDR1 MNHEY, CDR2 SVGAGI. The CDR3 runs to 14 residues. In nucleotides, the CDR3 is TGTGCCAGCAGTTACTCCGGGAATCGAAACACCATATATTTT. Amino acid sequence: CASSYSGNRNTIYF.

In DNA, the CDR3 is TGTGCCAGCAGCCCTGACAGGGCCTATGGCTACACCTTC. Amino acids: CASSPDRAYGYTF. The chain joins TRBV5-8 to TRBJ1-2; 7 nucleotides agree with TRBD1. V shed 4 bases, J shed 4 bases, and the junction held 4 bases outside the gene matches. Germline values: CDR1 SGHTS, CDR2 YDEGEE. The CDR3 has 13 amino acids.

V and J are TRBV28 and TRBJ2-3; the match to TRBD1 covers 8 bases. Germline CDR1 MDHEN, CDR2 SYDVKM. The trim removed 10 bases at V and 5 bases at J, leaving 8 bases unmatched. The CDR3 extends over 13 amino acids. The DNA for the CDR3 is TGTGCCATCAGGACAGGGTGGGTAGATACGCAGTATTTT. Amino acids: CAIRTGWVDTQYF.

This sequence joins TRBV7-2 and TRBJ2-5; D is possibly TRBD2 (6 bases). Trimming cost V 4 bases and J 1 base, with 7 bases left between them. The CDR3 contains 13 residues. The V gene's germline CDR1 is SGHTA and CDR2 FQGNSA. The CDR3: CASSWDFQETQYF. CDR3 sequence (DNA): TGTGCCAGCAGCTGGGACTTCCAAGAGACCCAGTACTTC. The whole variable domain, remainder taken from reference TRBV7-2 and TRBJ2-5, is GAGVSQSPSNKVTEKGKDVELRCDPISGHTALYWYRQSLGQGLEFLIYFQGNSAPDKSGLPSDRFSAERTGGSVSTLTIQRTQQEDSAVYLCASSWDFQETQYFGPGTRLLVL.

The gene calls are TRBV27 and TRBJ1-6; 7 positions match TRBD1. The CDR3 consists of 15 residues. V was pared by 5 bases and J by 6 bases, with 7 bases of the junction left unmatched. Looked up from germline, CDR1 is MNHEY and CDR2 is SMNVEV (reference sequence). The CDR3 region is CASSRNRGRNSPLHF. The CDR3, as DNA: TGTGCCAGCAGTCGAAACAGGGGCCGTAATTCACCCCTCCACTTT.

CDR3 DNA: TGTGCCAGCAGATCGGCCGAGCGACAGGTAACCTACGAGCAGTACTTC. Translation gives CASRSAERQVTYEQYF. J is TRBJ2-7 and V is TRBV5-6; tentatively, D is TRBD1 (6 bases). The CDR3 is 16 residues long. Germline CDR1 is SGHDT and CDR2 is YYEEEE. V was cut by 5 bases and J by 2 bases, with 20 bases left in between. Using reference TRBV5-6 and TRBJ2-7 for the parts outside the CDR3, the full variable domain is DAGVTQSPTHLIKTRGQQVTLRCSPKSGHDTVSWYQQALGQGPQFIFQYYEEEERQRGNFPDRFSGHQFPNYSSELNVNALLLGDSALYLCASRSAERQVTYEQYFGPGTRLTVT.

The V gene is TRBV9, the J gene TRBJ2-5, with a tentative D call TRBD2 (5 bases). The germline CDR1 and CDR2 sequences are SGDLS and YYNGEE. V was trimmed by 0 bases and J by 5 bases, leaving 14 bases between them. This CDR3 is built from 15 residues. The CDR3 protein is CASSVELAGEETQYF. The CDR3 DNA follows: TGTGCCAGCAGCGTAGAGCTAGCTGGTGAGGAGACCCAGTACTTC.

V usage is TRBV9 and J usage is TRBJ1-3; D is perhaps TRBD1 (5 bases). This CDR3 has 15 amino acids. Trimming left V 3 bases short and J 0 bases short, with 10 bases between. Looked up from germline, CDR1 is SGDLS and CDR2 is YYNGEE. CDR3 loop: CASSAGDYSGNTIYF. The CDR3 DNA follows: TGTGCCAGCAGCGCGGGGGATTACTCTGGAAACACCATATATTTT.

This chain links TRBV9 with TRBJ2-7, with a weak D call TRBD2 (5 bases). Germline V gene data show CDR1 as SGDLS and CDR2 as YYNGEE. The CDR3 covers 16 residues. Trimming took off 0 bases at V and 6 bases at J, with 19 bases between the two ends. CDR3 in DNA: TGTGCCAGCAGCGTAGGACTCGGCGGAGGCGGCCTCGAGCAGTACTTC. Its protein product is CASSVGLGGGGLEQYF.

In DNA, the CDR3 is TGCGCCAGCAGCGCGACTACAACTAATGAAAAACTGTTTTTT. It is translated as CASSATTTNEKLFF. The genes are TRBV4-3 and TRBJ1-4, with unresolved D. Deletions cut 5 bases from V and 0 bases from J, with 7 bases between. Germline-derived CDR1 and CDR2 are LGHNA and YSLEER. The length of the CDR3 is 14 residues.

V gene TRBV4-1 combines with J gene TRBJ1-2; the D gene is possibly TRBD1 (6 bases). This CDR3 comprises 15 residues. Trimming took off 0 bases at V and 2 bases at J, with 10 bases between the two ends. Germline V lookup: CDR1 MGHRA, CDR2 YSYEKL. This CDR3 reads CASSQDLGANYGYTF. The CDR3 region has the DNA TGCGCCAGCAGCCAAGATCTGGGGGCAAACTATGGCTACACCTTC.

The chain employs TRBV7-9 and TRBJ2-7; 7 bases are shared with TRBD1. This CDR3 is 18 amino acids long. The V and J ends lost 1 base and 2 bases, in that order; junction bases with no gene match: 14. Germline lookup yields CDR1 SEHNR and CDR2 FQNEAQ (reference sequence). The CDR3 nucleotides are TGTGCCAGCAGCTTAGGGACCCGTATACAGGGGATTCCCTACGAGCAGTACTTC. Residues: CASSLGTRIQGIPYEQYF. Full variable domain (missing parts from reference TRBV7-9 and TRBJ2-7): DTGVSQNPRHKITKRGQNVTFRCDPISEHNRLYWYRQTLGQGPEFLTYFQNEAQLEKSRLLSDRFSAERPKGSFSTLEIQRTEQGDSAMYLCASSLGTRIQGIPYEQYFGPGTRLTVT.